This note documents a single TCR beta chain sequence. Its antigen has not been determined. No qualities accompany the bases; no much larger clone lies one base away. The data belong to a study of immune reconstitution after stem cell transplant in scleroderma (dated by TCRdb to about 2017). The method behind the library was RT-PCR. The data were produced on an Illumina MiSeq. Clones were called with MiXCR by TCRdb after fastp trimmed the public reads at Q25, and only in-frame beta chains were retained. One record per CDR3 amino acid sequence lists the most common genes and DNA. Here the sample has around 5,000 distinct CDR3 sequences; around 8.5% occur a single time. The top ten clones comprise 4% to 4.5% of the sample. The clonotype was recovered from a male donor with systemic sclerosis. The specimen was obtained before or after autologous hematopoietic stem cell transplantation (not recorded which).

The CDR3 sequence is CSACPTSGDEQFF. The sequenced DNA: TGCAGTGCTTGCCCGACTAGCGGCGATGAGCAGTTCTTC. The rearrangement combines TRBV20-1 with TRBJ2-1; 9 nucleotides in the junction match TRBD2. The CDR3, cysteine through phenylalanine, is 13 amino acids long. CDR3 DNA is the only sequence kept; it has 39 bases, read in frame from the first base. From the germline V gene (reference sequence), CDR1 is DFQATT and CDR2 is SNEGSKA. Relative to germline, V is missing 5 bases and J is missing 8 bases, with 7 bases of the junction outside any gene match.